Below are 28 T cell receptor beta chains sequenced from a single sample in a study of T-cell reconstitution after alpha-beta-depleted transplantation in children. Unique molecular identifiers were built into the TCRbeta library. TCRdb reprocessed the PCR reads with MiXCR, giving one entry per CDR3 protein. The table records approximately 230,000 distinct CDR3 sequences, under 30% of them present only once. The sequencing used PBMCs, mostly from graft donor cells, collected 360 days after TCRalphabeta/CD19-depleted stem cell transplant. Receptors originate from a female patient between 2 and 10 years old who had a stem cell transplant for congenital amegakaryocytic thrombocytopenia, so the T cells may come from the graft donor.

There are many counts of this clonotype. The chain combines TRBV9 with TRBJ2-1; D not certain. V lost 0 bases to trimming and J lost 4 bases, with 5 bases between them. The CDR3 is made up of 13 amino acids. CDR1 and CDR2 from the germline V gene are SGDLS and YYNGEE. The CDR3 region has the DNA TGTGCCAGCAGCGTAGTTGGATACAATGAGCAGTTCTTC. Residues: CASSVVGYNEQFF.

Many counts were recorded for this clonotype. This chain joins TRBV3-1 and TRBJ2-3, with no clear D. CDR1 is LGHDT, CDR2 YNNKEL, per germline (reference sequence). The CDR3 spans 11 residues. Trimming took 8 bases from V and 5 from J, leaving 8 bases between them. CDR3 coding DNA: TGTGCCAGCTCGAGAAGAGATACGCAGTATTTT. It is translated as CASSRRDTQYF.

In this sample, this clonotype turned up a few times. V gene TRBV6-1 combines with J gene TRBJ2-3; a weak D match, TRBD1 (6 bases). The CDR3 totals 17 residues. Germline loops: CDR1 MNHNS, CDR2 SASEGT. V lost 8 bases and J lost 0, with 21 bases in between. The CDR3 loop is CASRIIRDTLSTDTQYF. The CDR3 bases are TGTGCCAGCCGCATTATCCGGGACACCCTTAGCACAGATACGCAGTATTTT.

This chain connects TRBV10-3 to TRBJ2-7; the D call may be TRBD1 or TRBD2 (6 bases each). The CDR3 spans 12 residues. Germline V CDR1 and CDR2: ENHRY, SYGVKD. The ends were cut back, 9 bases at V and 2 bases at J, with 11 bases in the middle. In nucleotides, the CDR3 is TGTGCCATGGGGGGCCCTACCTACGAGCAGTACTTC. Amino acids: CAMGGPTYEQYF.

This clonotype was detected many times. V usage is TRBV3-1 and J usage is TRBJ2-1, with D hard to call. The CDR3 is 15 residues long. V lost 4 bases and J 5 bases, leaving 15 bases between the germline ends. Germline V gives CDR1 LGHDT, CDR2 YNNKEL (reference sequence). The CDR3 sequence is CASSPFAESHNEQFF. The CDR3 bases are TGTGCCAGCAGCCCATTTGCTGAGTCACACAATGAGCAGTTCTTC.

Here the CDR3 DNA reads TGCAGTGCTACCTCGGCCGGCACTGAAGCTTTCTTT. Encoded protein: CSATSAGTEAFF. The chain combines TRBV20-1 with TRBJ1-1; the D is unclear. The CDR3 is made up of 12 amino acids. Germline V gene data show CDR1 as DFQATT and CDR2 as SNEGSKA (reference sequence). V lost 4 bases to trimming and J lost 4 bases, with 10 bases between them.

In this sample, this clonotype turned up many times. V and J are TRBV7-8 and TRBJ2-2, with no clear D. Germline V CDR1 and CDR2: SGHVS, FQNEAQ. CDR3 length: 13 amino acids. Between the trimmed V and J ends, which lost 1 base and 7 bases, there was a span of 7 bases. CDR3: CASSLEGFGELFF. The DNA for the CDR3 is TGTGCCAGCAGCTTAGAAGGATTCGGGGAGCTGTTTTTT.

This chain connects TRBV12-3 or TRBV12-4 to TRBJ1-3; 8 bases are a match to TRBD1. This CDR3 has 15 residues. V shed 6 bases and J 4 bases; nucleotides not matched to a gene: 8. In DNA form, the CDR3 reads TGTGCCAGCAGCCCGGACAGGGTCTGGGGAAACACCATATATTTT. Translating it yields CASSPDRVWGNTIYF.

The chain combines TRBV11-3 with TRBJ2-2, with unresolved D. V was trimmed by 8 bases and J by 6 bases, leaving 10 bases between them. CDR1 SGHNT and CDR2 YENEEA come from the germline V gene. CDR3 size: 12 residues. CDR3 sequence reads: CASGRSAGELFF. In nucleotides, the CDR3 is TGTGCCAGCGGACGGTCCGCCGGGGAGCTGTTTTTT.

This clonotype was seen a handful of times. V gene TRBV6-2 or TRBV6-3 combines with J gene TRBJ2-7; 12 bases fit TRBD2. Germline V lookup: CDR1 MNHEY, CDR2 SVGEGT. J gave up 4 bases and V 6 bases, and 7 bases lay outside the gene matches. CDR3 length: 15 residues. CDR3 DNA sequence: TGTGCCAGCAGCACCGGACTAGCGGGGACATACGAGCAGTACTTC. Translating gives CASSTGLAGTYEQYF.

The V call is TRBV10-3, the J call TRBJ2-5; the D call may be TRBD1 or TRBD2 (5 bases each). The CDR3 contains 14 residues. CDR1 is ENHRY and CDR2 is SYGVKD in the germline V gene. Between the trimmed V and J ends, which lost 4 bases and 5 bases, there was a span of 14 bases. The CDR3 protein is CAISGGWGGETQYF. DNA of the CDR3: TGTGCCATCAGTGGGGGATGGGGCGGGGAGACCCAGTACTTC.

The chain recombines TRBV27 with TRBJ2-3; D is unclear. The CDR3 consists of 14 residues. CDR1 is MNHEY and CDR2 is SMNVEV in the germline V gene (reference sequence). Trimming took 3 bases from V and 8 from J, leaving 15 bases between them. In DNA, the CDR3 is TGTGCCAGCAGTTTTTCTGTATCCTTGGGTACGCAGTATTTT. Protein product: CASSFSVSLGTQYF.

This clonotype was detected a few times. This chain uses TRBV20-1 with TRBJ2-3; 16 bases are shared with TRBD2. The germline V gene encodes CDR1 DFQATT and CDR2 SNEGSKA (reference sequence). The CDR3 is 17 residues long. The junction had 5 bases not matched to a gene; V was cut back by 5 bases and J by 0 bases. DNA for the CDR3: TGCAGTGCTCCCGGGACTAGCGGGAGGGCTAGCACAGATACGCAGTATTTT. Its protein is CSAPGTSGRASTDTQYF.

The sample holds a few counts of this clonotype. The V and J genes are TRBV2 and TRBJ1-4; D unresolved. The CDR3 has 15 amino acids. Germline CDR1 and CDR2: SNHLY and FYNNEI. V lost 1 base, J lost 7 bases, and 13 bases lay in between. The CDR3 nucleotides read TGTGCCAGCAGTGAAGGGGTCAGGCGCGGTGAAAAACTGTTTTTT. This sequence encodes CASSEGVRRGEKLFF.

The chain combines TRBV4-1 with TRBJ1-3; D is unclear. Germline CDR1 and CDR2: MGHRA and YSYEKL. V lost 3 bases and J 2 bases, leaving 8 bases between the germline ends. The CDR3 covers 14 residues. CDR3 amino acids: CASSQSPAGNTIYF. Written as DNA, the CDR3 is TGCGCCAGCAGCCAGTCCCCGGCTGGAAACACCATATATTTT.

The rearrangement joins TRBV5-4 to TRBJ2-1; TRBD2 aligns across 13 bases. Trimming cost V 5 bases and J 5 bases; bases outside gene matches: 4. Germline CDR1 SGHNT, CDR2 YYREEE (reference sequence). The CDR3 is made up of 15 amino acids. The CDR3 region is CASSRTSGSHNEQFF. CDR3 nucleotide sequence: TGTGCCAGCAGTCGGACTAGCGGGAGCCACAATGAGCAGTTCTTC.

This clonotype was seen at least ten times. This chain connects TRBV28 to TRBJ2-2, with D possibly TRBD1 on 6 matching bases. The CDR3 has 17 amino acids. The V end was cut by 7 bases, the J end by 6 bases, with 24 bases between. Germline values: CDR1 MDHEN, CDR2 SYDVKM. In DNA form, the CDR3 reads TGTGCCAGCATCCCCTCGAGAGGGGACATATCCCCCGGGGAGCTGTTTTTT. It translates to CASIPSRGDISPGELFF.

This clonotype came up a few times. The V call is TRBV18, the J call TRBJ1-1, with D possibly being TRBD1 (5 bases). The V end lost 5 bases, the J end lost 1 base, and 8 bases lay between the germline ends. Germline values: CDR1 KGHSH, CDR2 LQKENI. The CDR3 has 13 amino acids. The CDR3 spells CASSRGANTEAFF. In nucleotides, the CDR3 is TGTGCCAGCTCAAGGGGCGCGAACACTGAAGCTTTCTTT.

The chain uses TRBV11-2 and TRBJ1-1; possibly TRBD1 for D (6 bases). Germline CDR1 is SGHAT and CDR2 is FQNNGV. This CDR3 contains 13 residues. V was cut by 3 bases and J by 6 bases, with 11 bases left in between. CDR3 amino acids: CASSFGGLAEAFF. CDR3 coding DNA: TGTGCCAGCAGCTTCGGGGGCCTGGCTGAAGCTTTCTTT.

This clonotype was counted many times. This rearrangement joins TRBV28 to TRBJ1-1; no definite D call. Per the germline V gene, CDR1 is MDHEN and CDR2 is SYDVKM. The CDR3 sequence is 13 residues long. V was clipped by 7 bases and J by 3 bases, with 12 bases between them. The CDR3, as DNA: TGTGCCAGCATAACCCAACTCCACACTGAAGCTTTCTTT. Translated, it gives CASITQLHTEAFF.

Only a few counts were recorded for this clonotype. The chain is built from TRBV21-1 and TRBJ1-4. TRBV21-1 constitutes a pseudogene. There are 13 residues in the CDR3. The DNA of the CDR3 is TGTGCCAGCAGCATGGGATCAAAGGGAAAACTGTTTTTT. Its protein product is CASSMGSKGKLFF.

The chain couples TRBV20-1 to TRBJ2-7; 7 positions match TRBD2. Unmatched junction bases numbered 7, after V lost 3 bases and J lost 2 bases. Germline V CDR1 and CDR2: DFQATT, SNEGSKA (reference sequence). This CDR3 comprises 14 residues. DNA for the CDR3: TGCAGTGCTAGGGGGAGGGACGGCGCCTACGAGCAGTACTTC. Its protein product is CSARGRDGAYEQYF.

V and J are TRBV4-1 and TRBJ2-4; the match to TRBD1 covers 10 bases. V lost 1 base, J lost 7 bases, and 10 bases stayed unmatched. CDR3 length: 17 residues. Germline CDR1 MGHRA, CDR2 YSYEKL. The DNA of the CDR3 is TGCGCCAGCAGCCAAGGACGACCGGGACAGGGGTCTAACATTCAGTACTTC. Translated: CASSQGRPGQGSNIQYF.

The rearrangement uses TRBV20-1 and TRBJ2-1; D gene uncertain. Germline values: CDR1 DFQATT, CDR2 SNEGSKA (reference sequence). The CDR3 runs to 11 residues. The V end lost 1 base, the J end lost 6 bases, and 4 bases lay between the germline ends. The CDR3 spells CSARGGNEQFF. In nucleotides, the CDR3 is TGCAGTGCTAGAGGGGGCAATGAGCAGTTCTTC.

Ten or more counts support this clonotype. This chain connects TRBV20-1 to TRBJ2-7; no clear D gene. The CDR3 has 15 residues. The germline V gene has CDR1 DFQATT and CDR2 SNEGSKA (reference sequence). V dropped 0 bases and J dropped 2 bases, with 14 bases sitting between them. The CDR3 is CSAREDHRLTYEQYF. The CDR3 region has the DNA TGCAGTGCTAGAGAGGACCACAGACTTACCTACGAGCAGTACTTC.

DNA for the CDR3: TGTGCCAGCAGCTCCTCCCCCTTGGTGGGGTTTTACACAGATACGCAGTATTTT. Translated: CASSSSPLVGFYTDTQYF. The rearrangement joins TRBV5-4 to TRBJ2-3; D not certain. The CDR3 loop spans 18 amino acids. V was shortened by 3 bases and J by 2 bases, with 22 bases between the two germline ends. Germline V gene data show CDR1 as SGHNT and CDR2 as YYREEE (reference sequence).

CDR3 sequence: CAISGEDRPSYGYTF. CDR3 coding DNA: TGTGCCATCAGTGGAGAGGACAGGCCCTCCTATGGCTACACCTTC. The chain employs TRBV10-3 and TRBJ1-2; TRBD1 agrees at 7 bases. Germline values: CDR1 ENHRY, CDR2 SYGVKD. The CDR3 sequence is 15 residues long. J was trimmed by 4 bases and V by 4 bases; bases with no gene match: 9.

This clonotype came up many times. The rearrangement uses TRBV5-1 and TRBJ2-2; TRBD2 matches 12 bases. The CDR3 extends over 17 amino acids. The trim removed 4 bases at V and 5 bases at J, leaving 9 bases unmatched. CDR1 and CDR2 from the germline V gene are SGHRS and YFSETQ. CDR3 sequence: CASSVTSGGLMTGELFF. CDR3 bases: TGCGCCAGCAGCGTGACTAGCGGGGGATTGATGACCGGGGAGCTGTTTTTT.